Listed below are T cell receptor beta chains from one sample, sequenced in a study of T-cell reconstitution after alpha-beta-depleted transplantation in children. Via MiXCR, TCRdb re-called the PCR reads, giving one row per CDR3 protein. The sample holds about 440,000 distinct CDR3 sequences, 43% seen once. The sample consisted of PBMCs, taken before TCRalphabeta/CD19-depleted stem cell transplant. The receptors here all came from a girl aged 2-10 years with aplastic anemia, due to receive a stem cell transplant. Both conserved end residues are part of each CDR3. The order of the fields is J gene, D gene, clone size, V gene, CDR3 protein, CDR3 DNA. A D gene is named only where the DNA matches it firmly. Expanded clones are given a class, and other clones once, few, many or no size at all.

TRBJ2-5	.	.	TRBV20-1	CSLDGQETQYF	TGCAGTCTGGACGGCCAAGAGACCCAGTACTTC
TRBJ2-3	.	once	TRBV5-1	CASSPGTPGTDTQYF	TGCGCCAGCAGCCCCGGGACACCAGGCACAGATACGCAGTATTTT
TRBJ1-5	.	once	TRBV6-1	CASRPRDLSNQPQHF	TGTGCCAGCAGGCCCCGGGACCTTAGCAATCAGCCCCAGCATTTT
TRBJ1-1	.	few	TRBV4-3	CASSPTGMDTEAFF	TGCGCCAGCAGCCCCACAGGTATGGATACTGAAGCTTTCTTT
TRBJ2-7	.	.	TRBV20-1	CSAHRSYEQYF	TGCAGTGCTCACCGGTCCTACGAGCAGTACTTC
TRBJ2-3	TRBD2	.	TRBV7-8	CASSLARASGGADTQYF	TGTGCCAGCAGCTTAGCGAGGGCTAGCGGGGGGGCAGATACGCAGTATTTT
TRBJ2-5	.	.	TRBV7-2	CASSLVSNVEETQYF	TGTGCCAGCAGCTTAGTGTCAAATGTGGAAGAGACCCAGTACTTC
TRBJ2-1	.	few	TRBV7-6	CASSSTVQSNEQFF	TGTGCCAGCAGCTCCACGGTCCAGAGCAATGAGCAGTTCTTC
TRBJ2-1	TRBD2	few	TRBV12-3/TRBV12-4	CASRRTSGRANEQFF	TGTGCCAGCAGACGGACTAGCGGGAGGGCCAATGAGCAGTTCTTC
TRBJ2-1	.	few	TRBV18	CASSPDMLAEQFF	TGTGCCAGCTCACCCGATATGTTGGCTGAGCAGTTCTTC
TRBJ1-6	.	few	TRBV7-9	CASSLAGGAYNSPLHF	TGTGCCAGCAGCTTAGCGGGGGGCGCCTATAATTCACCCCTCCACTTT
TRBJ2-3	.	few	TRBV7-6	CASSLGEFSTDTQYF	TGTGCCAGCAGCTTAGGGGAGTTCAGCACAGATACGCAGTATTTT
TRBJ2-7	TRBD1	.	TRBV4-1	CASAQGSGQRYEQYF	TGCGCCAGCGCCCAGGGCTCGGGACAGAGATACGAGCAGTACTTC
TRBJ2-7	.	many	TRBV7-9	CASSLQRVKGNEQYF	TGTGCCAGCAGCTTACAGCGGGTGAAAGGGAACGAGCAGTACTTC
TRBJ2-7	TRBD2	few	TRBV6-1	CATGLAGGLFYEQYF	TGTGCCACCGGACTAGCGGGAGGCCTATTCTACGAGCAGTACTTC
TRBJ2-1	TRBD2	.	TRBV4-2	CASSQALAGDNEQFF	TGTGCCAGCAGCCAAGCCCTAGCGGGGGACAATGAGCAGTTCTTC
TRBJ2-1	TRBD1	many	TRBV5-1	CASSLTGTGVGNEQFF	TGCGCCAGCAGCTTAACCGGGACAGGGGTGGGCAATGAGCAGTTCTTC
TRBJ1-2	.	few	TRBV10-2	CATARDDYGYTF	TGCGCCACCGCTAGGGATGATTATGGCTACACCTTC
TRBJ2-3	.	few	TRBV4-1	CASSRAGGGSDTQYF	TGCGCCAGCAGCCGAGCAGGGGGGGGCTCAGATACGCAGTATTTT
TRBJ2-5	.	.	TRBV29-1	CSVVVQETQYF	TGCAGCGTAGTCGTACAAGAGACCCAGTACTTC
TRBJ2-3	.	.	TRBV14	CASSRIPRDTQYF	TGTGCCAGCAGCCGCATTCCAAGAGATACGCAGTATTTT
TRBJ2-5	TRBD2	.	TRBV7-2	CASSLEASGGRVQYF	TGTGCCAGCAGCTTAGAGGCTAGCGGGGGGCGTGTCCAGTACTTC
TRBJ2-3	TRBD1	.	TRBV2	CASSVDRGSADTQYF	TGTGCCAGCAGTGTCGACAGGGGCTCGGCAGATACGCAGTATTTT
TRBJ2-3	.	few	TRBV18	CASLSLSTDTQYF	TGTGCCAGCTTGAGCCTCAGCACAGATACGCAGTATTTT
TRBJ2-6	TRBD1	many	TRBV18	CASSPLDREFSGANVLTF	TGTGCCAGCTCACCTCTGGACAGGGAGTTCTCTGGGGCCAACGTCCTGACTTTC
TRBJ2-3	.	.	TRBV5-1	CASSLVGGEDTQYF	TGCGCCAGCAGCTTGGTAGGGGGGGAGGATACGCAGTATTTT
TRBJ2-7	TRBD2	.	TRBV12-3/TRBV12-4	CASMGRGTYEQYF	TGTGCCAGCATGGGGAGGGGAACCTACGAGCAGTACTTC
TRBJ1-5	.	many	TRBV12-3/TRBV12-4	CASSLVISSVGQPQHF	TGTGCCAGCAGTTTAGTAATATCCTCGGTAGGTCAGCCCCAGCATTTT
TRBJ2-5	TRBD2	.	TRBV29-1	CSAYRREGETQYF	TGCAGCGCCTATCGGCGGGAGGGCGAGACCCAGTACTTC
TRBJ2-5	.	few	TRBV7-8	CAAGSQETQYF	TGTGCCGCGGGGTCGCAAGAGACCCAGTACTTC
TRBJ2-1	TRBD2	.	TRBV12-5	CASGLVLAGPYNEQFF	TGTGCTAGTGGTTTGGTGCTAGCGGGTCCGTACAATGAGCAGTTCTTC
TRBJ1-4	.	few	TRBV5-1	CASSLEAGREKLFF	TGCGCCAGCAGCTTGGAGGCAGGGAGAGAAAAACTGTTTTTT
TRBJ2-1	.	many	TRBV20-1	CSARARELLNEQFF	TGCAGTGCTAGAGCCAGGGAGCTATTGAATGAGCAGTTCTTC
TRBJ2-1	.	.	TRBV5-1	CASSLGHRDEQFF	TGCGCCAGCAGCTTGGGCCATAGGGATGAGCAGTTCTTC
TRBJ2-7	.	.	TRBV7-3	CASSLRCLVQEGCEQYF	TGTGCCAGCAGCTTAAGGTGTCTAGTGCAGGAGGGCTGCGAGCAGTACTTC
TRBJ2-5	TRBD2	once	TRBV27	CASSLAGGPAETQYF	TGTGCCAGCAGTTTAGCGGGAGGGCCGGCAGAGACCCAGTACTTC
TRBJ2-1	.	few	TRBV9	CASSVEVLSGEQFF	TGTGCCAGCAGCGTAGAGGTCCTCTCCGGCGAGCAGTTCTTC
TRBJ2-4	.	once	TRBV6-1	CASSPPRGLNKNIQYF	TGTGCCAGCAGTCCCCCGAGGGGCCTTAACAAAAACATTCAGTACTTC